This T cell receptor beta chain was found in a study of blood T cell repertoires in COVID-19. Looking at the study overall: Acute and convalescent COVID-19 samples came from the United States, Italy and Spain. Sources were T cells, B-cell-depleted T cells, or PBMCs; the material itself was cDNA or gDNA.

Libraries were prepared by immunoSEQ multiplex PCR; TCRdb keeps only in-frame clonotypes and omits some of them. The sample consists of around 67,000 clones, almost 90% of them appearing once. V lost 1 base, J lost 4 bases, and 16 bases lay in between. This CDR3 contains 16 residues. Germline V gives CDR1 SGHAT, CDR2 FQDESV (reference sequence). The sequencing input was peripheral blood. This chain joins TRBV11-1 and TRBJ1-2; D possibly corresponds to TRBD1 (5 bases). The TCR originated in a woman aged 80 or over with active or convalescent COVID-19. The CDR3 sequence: CASSLGGGVDLYGYTF. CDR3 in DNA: TGTGCCAGCAGCTTAGGAGGAGGGGTTGATCTCTATGGCTACACCTTC.